Listed below are T cell receptor beta chains from one sample, sequenced in a study of cytomegalovirus exposure and HLA in healthy donors. TCRdb's table, derived via immunoSEQ multiplex PCR, lists solely in-frame clones and lacks some. The sample has 150,000 to 200,000 clones; about 75% are singletons. The sample comprised PBMCs. Receptors originate from a woman in her 50s in good health and CMV-seropositive. CDR3s include the opening cysteine and the closing phenylalanine or tryptophan. A D gene is named only where the DNA matches it firmly. Some rows have no size entry. The others give once, few or many, or a class for an expanded clone.

v_gene	abundance	d_gene	j_gene	CDR3nt	CDR3aa
TRBV19	.	TRBD1	TRBJ1-1	TGTGCCAGTACCCGACAGGGGTTAACGGAAGCTTTCTTT	CASTRQGLTEAFF
TRBV19	.	TRBD2	TRBJ2-5	TGTGCCAGTAGTATTAGGTTAGCGGGTTTAGAGACCCAGTACTTC	CASSIRLAGLETQYF
TRBV4-3	.	.	TRBJ1-1	TGCGCCAGCAGCCAAGGTGGAGTATATAACACTGAAGCTTTCTTT	CASSQGGVYNTEAFF
TRBV5-5	.	.	TRBJ1-1	TGTGCCAGCAGCCGTACAGGGCTGAACACTGAAGCTTTCTTT	CASSRTGLNTEAFF
TRBV27	.	TRBD1	TRBJ2-7	TGTGCCAGCAGCGACCAACCGGGACAGGGGTCGACCTACGAGCAGTACTTC	CASSDQPGQGSTYEQYF
TRBV9	.	TRBD1	TRBJ1-3	TGTGCCAGCAGCGTAGAGGGACAGGGGGCTGGTAACACCATATATTTT	CASSVEGQGAGNTIYF
TRBV27	few	TRBD1	TRBJ2-7	TGTGCCAGCAGTCTAGGGACAGGGTTATCCTACGAGCAGTACTTC	CASSLGTGLSYEQYF
TRBV7-2	.	.	TRBJ1-4	TGTGCCAGCAGCTCCGGGCCAGGGCGTGAAAAACTGTTTTTT	CASSSGPGREKLFF
TRBV27	.	.	TRBJ1-6	TGTGCCAGCAGTTTAACTGGACAGCTTCATTCACCCCTCCACTTT	CASSLTGQLHSPLHF
TRBV5-4	.	TRBD2	TRBJ2-3	TGTGCCAGCAGCTCCGGGACTAGCGGGGGCACCACAGATACGCAGTATTTT	CASSSGTSGGTTDTQYF
TRBV5-1	few	.	TRBJ1-2	TGCGCCAGCAGCTCCGAGGGGTCCAAGGGAGGTGGCTACACCTTC	CASSSEGSKGGGYTF
TRBV7-9	.	.	TRBJ2-7	TGTGCCAGCAGCTCCCGGGACACCTACGAGCAGTACTTC	CASSSRDTYEQYF
TRBV6-1	few	.	TRBJ1-3	TGTGCCAGCAGTGACCACTCTGGAAACACCATATATTTT	CASSDHSGNTIYF
TRBV4-1	few	TRBD2	TRBJ2-3	TGCGCCAGCAGCCTCCGCCCTAATGGCGGGGGGGACACAGATACGCAGTATTTT	CASSLRPNGGGDTDTQYF
TRBV7-2	.	TRBD1	TRBJ2-7	TGTGCCAGCAGCCCCCTAGGTGGGCGACAGGGGTGGTACGAGCAGTACTTC	CASSPLGGRQGWYEQYF
TRBV4-1	.	.	TRBJ1-4	TGCGCCAGCAACCGAACTGGAAGGACAGTAGATGAAAAACTGTTTTTT	CASNRTGRTVDEKLFF
TRBV6-1	.	.	TRBJ1-2	TGTGCCAGTGTAGGCTGGGGCGATGGCTACACCTTC	CASVGWGDGYTF
TRBV27	.	TRBD1	TRBJ1-2	TGTGCCAGCCGAAAGACAGGGGATTACGGTGGCTACACCTTC	CASRKTGDYGGYTF
TRBV5-5	.	.	TRBJ2-3	TGTGCCAGCAGCCCCTTTAGCGGAAGGAGCACAGATACGCAGTATTTT	CASSPFSGRSTDTQYF
TRBV7-2	.	TRBD2	TRBJ2-3	TGTGCCAGCAGTTATAGACTAGCGCAGACAGATACGCAGTATTTT	CASSYRLAQTDTQYF
TRBV18	.	TRBD2	TRBJ2-1	TGTGCCAGCTCACCGACTAGCGGGGGTGCGAATGAGCAGTTCTTC	CASSPTSGGANEQFF
TRBV30	few	.	TRBJ1-4	TGTGCCTGGAGTGTAGCGGCAGTCACAACTAATGAAAAACTGTTTTTT	CAWSVAAVTTNEKLFF
TRBV7-3	.	.	TRBJ2-1	TGTGCCAGCAGCCCCCAGGGAAAGGGTGAGCAGTTCTTC	CASSPQGKGEQFF
TRBV2	few	TRBD1	TRBJ1-5	TGTGCCAGCAGTGGGGGCACAGGGGGCGAGCAGCCCCAGCATTTT	CASSGGTGGEQPQHF